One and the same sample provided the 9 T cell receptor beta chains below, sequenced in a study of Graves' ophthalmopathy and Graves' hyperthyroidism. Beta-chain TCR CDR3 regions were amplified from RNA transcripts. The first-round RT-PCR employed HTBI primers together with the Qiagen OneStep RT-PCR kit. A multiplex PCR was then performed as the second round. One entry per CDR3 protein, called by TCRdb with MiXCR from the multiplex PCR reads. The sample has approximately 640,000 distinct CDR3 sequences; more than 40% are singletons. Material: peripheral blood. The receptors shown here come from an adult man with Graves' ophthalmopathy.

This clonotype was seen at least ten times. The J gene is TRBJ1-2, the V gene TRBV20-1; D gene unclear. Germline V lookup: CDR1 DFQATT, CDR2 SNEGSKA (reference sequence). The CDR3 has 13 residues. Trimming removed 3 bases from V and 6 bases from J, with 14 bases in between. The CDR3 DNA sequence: TGCAGTGCTAGTCCCCGCCTAGTGCATGGCTACACCTTC. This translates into CSASPRLVHGYTF.

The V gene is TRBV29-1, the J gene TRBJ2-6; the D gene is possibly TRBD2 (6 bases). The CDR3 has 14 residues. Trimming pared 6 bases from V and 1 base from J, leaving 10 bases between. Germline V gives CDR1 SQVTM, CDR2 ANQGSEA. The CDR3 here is CSVPGGSGANVLTF. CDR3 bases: TGCAGCGTCCCTGGGGGGTCTGGGGCCAACGTCCTGACTTTC.

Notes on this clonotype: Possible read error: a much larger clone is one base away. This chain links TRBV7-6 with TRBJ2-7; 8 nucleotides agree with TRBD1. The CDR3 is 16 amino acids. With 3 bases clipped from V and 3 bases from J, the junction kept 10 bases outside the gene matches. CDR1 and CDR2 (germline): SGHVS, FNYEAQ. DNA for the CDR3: TGTGCCAGCAGCTTGATGGTCGGACAGGGCGGCTACGAGCAGTACTTC. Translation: CASSLMVGQGGYEQYF.

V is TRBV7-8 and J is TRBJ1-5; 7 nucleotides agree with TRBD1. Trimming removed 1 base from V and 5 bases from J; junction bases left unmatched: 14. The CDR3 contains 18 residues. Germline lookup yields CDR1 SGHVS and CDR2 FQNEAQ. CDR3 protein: CASSLGSGGGLFHQPQHF. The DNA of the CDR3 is TGTGCCAGCAGCTTAGGATCGGGAGGGGGCTTGTTTCATCAGCCCCAGCATTTT.

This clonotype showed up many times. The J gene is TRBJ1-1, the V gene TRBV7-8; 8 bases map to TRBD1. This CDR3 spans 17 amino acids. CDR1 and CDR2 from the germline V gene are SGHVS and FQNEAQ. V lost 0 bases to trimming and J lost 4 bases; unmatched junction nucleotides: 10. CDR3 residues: CASSLAIRDRGRTEAFF. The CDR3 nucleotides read TGTGCCAGCAGCTTAGCGATCAGAGACAGGGGACGCACTGAAGCTTTCTTT.

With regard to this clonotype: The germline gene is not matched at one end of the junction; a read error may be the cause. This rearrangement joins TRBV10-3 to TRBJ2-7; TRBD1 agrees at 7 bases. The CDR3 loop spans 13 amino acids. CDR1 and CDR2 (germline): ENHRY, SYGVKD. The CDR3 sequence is CASSYGQAYEQYF. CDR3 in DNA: TGTGCCAGCAGTTACGGACAGGCCTACGAGCAGTACTTC.

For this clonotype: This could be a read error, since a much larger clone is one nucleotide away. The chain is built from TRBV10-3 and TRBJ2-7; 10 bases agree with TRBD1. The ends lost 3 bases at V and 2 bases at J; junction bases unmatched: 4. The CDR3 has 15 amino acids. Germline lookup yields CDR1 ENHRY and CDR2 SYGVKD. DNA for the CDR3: TGTGCCATCAGTGAAGACGGGACAGGGGCCTACGAGCAGTACTTC. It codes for CAISEDGTGAYEQYF.

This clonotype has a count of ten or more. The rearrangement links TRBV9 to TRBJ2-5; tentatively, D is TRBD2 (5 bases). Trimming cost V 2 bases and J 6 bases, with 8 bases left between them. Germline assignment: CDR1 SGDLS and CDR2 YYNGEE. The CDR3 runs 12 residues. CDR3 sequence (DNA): TGTGCCAGCAGCGTGTCGGGGAAGACCCAGTACTTC. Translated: CASSVSGKTQYF.

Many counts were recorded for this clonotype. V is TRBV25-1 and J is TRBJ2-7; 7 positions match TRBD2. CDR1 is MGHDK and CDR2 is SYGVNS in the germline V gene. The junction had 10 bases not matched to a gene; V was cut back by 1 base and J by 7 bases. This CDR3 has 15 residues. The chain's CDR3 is CASSELRAGVGEQYF. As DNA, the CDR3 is TGTGCCAGCAGTGAATTGAGGGCGGGAGTGGGAGAGCAGTACTTC.